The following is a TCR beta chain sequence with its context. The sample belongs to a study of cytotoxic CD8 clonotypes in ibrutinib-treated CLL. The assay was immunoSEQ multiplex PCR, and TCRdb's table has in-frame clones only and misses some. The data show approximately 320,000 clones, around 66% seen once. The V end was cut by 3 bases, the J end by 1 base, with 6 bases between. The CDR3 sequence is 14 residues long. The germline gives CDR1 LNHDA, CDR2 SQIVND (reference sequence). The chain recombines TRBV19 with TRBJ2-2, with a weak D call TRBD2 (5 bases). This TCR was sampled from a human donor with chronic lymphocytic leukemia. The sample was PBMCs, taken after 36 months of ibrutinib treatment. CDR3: CASSIRENTGELFF. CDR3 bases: TGTGCCAGTAGTATCCGGGAGAACACCGGGGAGCTGTTTTTT.